A selection of T cell receptor beta chains follows, all from one sample in a study of cytomegalovirus exposure and HLA in healthy donors. Measured with immunoSEQ multiplex PCR; TCRdb has only the in-frame clones, and not every one. The data hold some 190,000 clones, with about 80% observed a single time. Sequencing was done on a sample of PBMCs. These receptors were obtained from a woman aged 25-40 years in good health and CMV-seronegative. Each CDR3 is given with its conserved first and last residue. The order of the fields is clone size, J gene, D gene, V gene, CDR3 protein, CDR3 DNA. The D gene is left open where the match is weak. Clone sizes are given selectively: once, few, many, or a class where the clone is expanded.

>NA|TRBJ1-1|TRBD1|TRBV5-1
CASGGQGTTEAFF
TGCGCCAGCGGGGGACAGGGGACCACTGAAGCTTTCTTT
>NA|TRBJ2-1|NA|TRBV6-1
CASSASYQSEQFF
TGTGCCAGCAGCGCTAGCTATCAAAGTGAGCAGTTCTTC
>NA|TRBJ2-5|NA|TRBV11-2
CASSRPAGGVETQYF
TGTGCCAGCAGCCGACCCGCCGGGGGAGTAGAGACCCAGTACTTC
>NA|TRBJ1-1|TRBD1|TRBV27
CASSLQGADRTEAFF
TGTGCCAGCAGTTTACAGGGGGCTGATCGCACTGAAGCTTTCTTT
>NA|TRBJ1-5|NA|TRBV18
CASSPLQSNQPQHF
TGTGCCAGCTCACCATTACAGAGCAATCAGCCCCAGCATTTT
>once|TRBJ2-1|TRBD1|TRBV2
CASSDPGQGSKNEQFF
TGTGCCAGCAGCGACCCGGGACAGGGGTCTAAAAATGAGCAGTTCTTC
>few|TRBJ2-3|TRBD2|TRBV7-2
CASSLGRGGARGDTQYF
TGTGCCAGCAGCTTAGGGCGCGGGGGGGCCAGAGGAGATACGCAGTATTTT
>NA|TRBJ1-6|NA|TRBV6-5
CASSYEVSNSPLHF
TGTGCCAGCAGTTACGAGGTATCTAATTCACCCCTCCACTTT
>NA|TRBJ2-7|TRBD2|TRBV19
CASSMGSGSTYEQYF
TGTGCCAGTAGTATGGGTAGCGGGAGCACCTACGAGCAGTACTTC
>medium-sized|TRBJ1-1|NA|TRBV6-1
CASSATENTEAFF
TGTGCCAGCAGTGCGACAGAAAACACTGAAGCTTTCTTT
>NA|TRBJ2-7|NA|TRBV29-1
CSALWGLYEQYF
TGCAGCGCCTTATGGGGACTTTACGAGCAGTACTTC
>NA|TRBJ2-4|NA|TRBV7-8
CASSSPQGPKNIQYF
TGTGCCAGCAGCTCCCCACAGGGACCTAAAAACATTCAGTACTTC